These T cell receptor beta chains were read from a single sample in a study of beta chain features in type 1 diabetes. TCRdb's table, derived via immunoSEQ multiplex PCR, lists solely in-frame clones and lacks some. Among about 44,000 clones listed, 66% were seen once. The sample comprised Tregs from blood. These receptors were collected from a woman aged 18-29 years with type 1 diabetes. Both conserved end residues are trimmed from each CDR3. The order of the fields is V gene, J gene, CDR3 length, CDR3 protein.

V: TRBV10-3
J: TRBJ2-3
length: 13
CDR3: AIRGTSGRTDTQY

V: TRBV6-5
J: TRBJ2-6
length: 13
CDR3: ASSPRRTGANVLT

V: TRBV25-1
J: TRBJ1-2
length: 13
CDR3: ASSGTPQWYYGYT

V: TRBV9
J: TRBJ1-1
length: 11
CDR3: ASSVGAGAEAF

V: TRBV9
J: TRBJ1-5
length: 12
CDR3: ASSVAGGEWPQH

V: TRBV5-1
J: TRBJ2-1
length: 13
CDR3: ASSALAGGNNEQF

V: TRBV7-2
J: TRBJ2-3
length: 14
CDR3: ASSPGTSGRTDTQY

V: TRBV29-1
J: TRBJ2-1
length: 14
CDR3: SVGTGWSGVYNEQF

V: TRBV11-2
J: TRBJ2-3
length: 16
CDR3: ASSSLLRGVLATDTQY

V: TRBV7-9
J: TRBJ1-1
length: 16
CDR3: ASSWTLYAGGRNTEAF

V: TRBV5-4
J: TRBJ2-6
length: 17
CDR3: ASNEKSGTGTSGANVLT

V: TRBV6-1
J: TRBJ2-2
length: 13
CDR3: ASRTDRGRSGELF

V: TRBV6-5
J: TRBJ2-7
length: 14
CDR3: ASSYSTNSRGAEQY

V: TRBV30
J: TRBJ1-4
length: 11
CDR3: AYHRGTNEKLF

V: TRBV4-3
J: TRBJ2-3
length: 16
CDR3: ASSQDQGLVTLTDTQY

V: TRBV7-2
J: TRBJ2-7
length: 12
CDR3: ASSLAQGKYEQY

V: TRBV7-9
J: TRBJ2-7
length: 11
CDR3: ASSLQGVYEQY

V: TRBV7-9
J: TRBJ1-2
length: 13
CDR3: ASSLGAWSPVGYT

V: TRBV5-1
J: -
length: 9
CDR3: ASSLGYEQY

V: TRBV7-9
J: TRBJ1-1
length: 11
CDR3: ASSLVLDTEAF

V: TRBV27
J: TRBJ2-5
length: 13
CDR3: ASSPLDRGPKSQY

V: TRBV5-5
J: TRBJ1-5
length: 12
CDR3: ASSLTGAYQPQH

V: TRBV5-1
J: TRBJ2-3
length: 11
CDR3: ASSGGARDTQY

V: TRBV29-1
J: TRBJ1-2
length: 12
CDR3: SADRPEEGYGYT

V: TRBV7-2
J: TRBJ1-2
length: 14
CDR3: ASSPSMPGPRYGYT

V: TRBV11-2
J: TRBJ1-6
length: 13
CDR3: ASSSRGVGNSPLH

V: TRBV2
J: TRBJ2-2
length: 13
CDR3: ASSDGLAGGGELF

V: TRBV19
J: TRBJ1-2
length: 15
CDR3: ASSIARDRKANYGYT

V: TRBV27
J: TRBJ2-7
length: 11
CDR3: ASSLGSFYEQY

V: TRBV23-1
J: TRBJ2-3
length: 14
CDR3: ASSQSERASTDTQY

V: TRBV7-2
J: TRBJ1-5
length: 13
CDR3: ASSSRTGSNQPQH

V: TRBV27
J: TRBJ1-1
length: 12
CDR3: ASNTTPEDTEAF

V: TRBV5-1
J: TRBJ2-3
length: 12
CDR3: ASRLLSSLDTQY